A selection of T cell receptor beta chains follows, all from one sample in a study of T cells in tuberculosis. Generated by immunoSEQ multiplex PCR, the TCRdb table keeps only in-frame clones and is missing some. The sample contains tens of thousands of clones, about 84% of which appear only once. This specimen consisted of PBMCs, obtained at tuberculosis diagnosis. The receptors originated from an adult with tuberculosis. The CDR3 runs from the conserved cysteine through the conserved F or W. Each record gives: CDR3 DNA, CDR3 protein, clone size, CDR3 length, V gene, D gene, J gene. A D gene is named only where the DNA matches it firmly. The size of a clone is reported for some rows only, either as once, few or many, or as a class for expanded clones.

DNA: TGCGCCAGCAGTGAGTACGGGCCCCAGCATTTT
CDR3: CASSEYGPQHF
size: once
length: 11
V: TRBV10-2
D: .
J: TRBJ1-5

DNA: TGCGCCAGCAGCTTTTTTAGCGGGGGGGCCGGAGATACGCAGTATTTT
CDR3: CASSFFSGGAGDTQYF
size: once
length: 16
V: TRBV5-1
D: TRBD2
J: TRBJ2-3

DNA: TGTGCCAGCAGTGACGACACTAGCGGTCCGAATGAGCAGTTCTTC
CDR3: CASSDDTSGPNEQFF
size: .
length: 15
V: TRBV6-4
D: TRBD2
J: TRBJ2-1

DNA: TGCGCCAGCAGCGGGCGCTCGGAGGGCTATGGCTACACCTTC
CDR3: CASSGRSEGYGYTF
size: .
length: 14
V: TRBV5-1
D: .
J: TRBJ1-2

DNA: TGTGCCAGTAGTATCCTGTTTGGACAAGGGGCTTTCTTT
CDR3: CASSILFGQGAFF
size: .
length: 13
V: TRBV19
D: .
J: TRBJ1-1

DNA: TGTGCCACCCAGGGGGCTGGGGACACAGATACGCAGTATTTT
CDR3: CATQGAGDTDTQYF
size: .
length: 14
V: TRBV19
D: TRBD1
J: TRBJ2-3

DNA: TGTGCCAGCAGTTTGGGGACAGGGATCACTGAAGCTTTCTTT
CDR3: CASSLGTGITEAFF
size: once
length: 14
V: TRBV27
D: TRBD1
J: TRBJ1-1

DNA: TGTGCCAGCAGCTCAAGCGCGGGACTCTACGAGCAGTACTTC
CDR3: CASSSSAGLYEQYF
size: medium-sized
length: 14
V: TRBV7-2
D: .
J: TRBJ2-7

DNA: TGTGCCAGCAGTGAAAACTTCGGGGTTGATGGCTACACCTTC
CDR3: CASSENFGVDGYTF
size: .
length: 14
V: TRBV6-4
D: .
J: TRBJ1-2

DNA: TGTGCCTGGAGTGCGGGGGGAACTGAAGCTTTCTTT
CDR3: CAWSAGGTEAFF
size: few
length: 12
V: TRBV30
D: .
J: TRBJ1-1

DNA: TGTGCCAGCAGGCCGGGACTCTCCACCGGGGAGCTGTTTTTT
CDR3: CASRPGLSTGELFF
size: .
length: 14
V: TRBV6-1
D: .
J: TRBJ2-2

DNA: TGCGCCAGCAGCAAAGACAGGGGGCCGTACACTGAAGCTTTCTTT
CDR3: CASSKDRGPYTEAFF
size: .
length: 15
V: TRBV5-1
D: TRBD1
J: TRBJ1-1

DNA: TGTGCCAGCAGCTTGATGGAGATGAACACTGAAGCTTTCTTT
CDR3: CASSLMEMNTEAFF
size: .
length: 14
V: TRBV5-5
D: .
J: TRBJ1-1

DNA: TGTGCCAGCAGCTTTGGGGCTGGGGAGACCCAGTACTTC
CDR3: CASSFGAGETQYF
size: .
length: 13
V: TRBV7-3
D: .
J: TRBJ2-5

DNA: TGTGCCAGCAGTGTAGTTCGGGTTTGCACAGATACGCAGTATTTT
CDR3: CASSVVRVCTDTQYF
size: .
length: 15
V: TRBV9
D: .
J: TRBJ2-3

DNA: TGTGCCAGCAGTCCTCTGACAGGGATAGGTGAGCAGTTCTTC
CDR3: CASSPLTGIGEQFF
size: .
length: 14
V: TRBV2
D: TRBD1
J: TRBJ2-1

DNA: TGCGCCAGCAGCTTGGGTACAGGGGGAACTGGAAACACCATATATTTT
CDR3: CASSLGTGGTGNTIYF
size: few
length: 16
V: TRBV5-1
D: TRBD1
J: TRBJ1-3

DNA: TGTGCCAGCAGCGGGGGGACAGGGAGATACGAGCAGTACTTC
CDR3: CASSGGTGRYEQYF
size: once
length: 14
V: TRBV9
D: TRBD1
J: TRBJ2-7

DNA: TGTGCCACAAGAGACAGGGGGGAATCCTACGAGCAGTACTTC
CDR3: CATRDRGESYEQYF
size: .
length: 14
V: TRBV19
D: TRBD1
J: TRBJ2-7

DNA: TGTGCCAGCAGCCCCCTGTTAGCCCCCGGGGAGCTGTTTTTT
CDR3: CASSPLLAPGELFF
size: .
length: 14
V: TRBV13
D: .
J: TRBJ2-2

DNA: TGTGCCAGTAGTGAAACAGGGGGAGCGAGCAATCAGCCCCAGCATTTT
CDR3: CASSETGGASNQPQHF
size: .
length: 16
V: TRBV19
D: TRBD1
J: TRBJ1-5

DNA: TGTGCCAGCAGCCCCATAGCGGGGGGCCCCTCCAGGTACTTC
CDR3: CASSPIAGGPSRYF
size: once
length: 14
V: TRBV9
D: TRBD2
J: TRBJ2-5

DNA: TGTGCCAGTAGTCTTCAGGGGGCTGCAACTAATGAAAAACTGTTTTTT
CDR3: CASSLQGAATNEKLFF
size: .
length: 16
V: TRBV19
D: TRBD1
J: TRBJ1-4

DNA: TGTGCCTGGACCGTCGGGGGGACTGAAGCTTTCTTT
CDR3: CAWTVGGTEAFF
size: .
length: 12
V: TRBV30
D: .
J: TRBJ1-1

DNA: TGCGCCAGCATGAGGGGTAGGGGACAGGCGACAAATGAGCAGTTCTTC
CDR3: CASMRGRGQATNEQFF
size: .
length: 16
V: TRBV5-1
D: TRBD1
J: TRBJ2-1

DNA: TGTGCCAGCAGTGCTACAGGCTATGGCTACACCTTC
CDR3: CASSATGYGYTF
size: .
length: 12
V: TRBV25-1
D: .
J: TRBJ1-2

DNA: TGCGCCAGCAGCTTGGAGAAGGGGGCGATGGGTGGCTACACCTTC
CDR3: CASSLEKGAMGGYTF
size: .
length: 15
V: TRBV5-1
D: TRBD1
J: TRBJ1-2

DNA: TGTGCCAGCAGCGACCTGGGACAGGGGTGGGGCTACACCTTC
CDR3: CASSDLGQGWGYTF
size: .
length: 14
V: TRBV5-4
D: TRBD1
J: TRBJ1-2

DNA: TGTGCCAGCAGCTTGACAGCGGGAACGTACACCGGGGAGCTGTTTTTT
CDR3: CASSLTAGTYTGELFF
size: .
length: 16
V: TRBV5-5
D: TRBD2
J: TRBJ2-2

DNA: TGTGCCAGCAGCTCCCCGGACAGGAAAAATTCACCCCTCCACTTT
CDR3: CASSSPDRKNSPLHF
size: .
length: 15
V: TRBV7-8
D: TRBD1
J: TRBJ1-6

DNA: TGTGCCGTCAGACTCTTTACCGGGACAGCAAATTCACCCCTCCACTTT
CDR3: CAVRLFTGTANSPLHF
size: once
length: 16
V: TRBV30
D: TRBD1
J: TRBJ1-6

DNA: TGTGCCAGTAGTATAGATCCCGCGTATGGCTACACCTTC
CDR3: CASSIDPAYGYTF
size: .
length: 13
V: TRBV19
D: .
J: TRBJ1-2

DNA: TGCAGCGTTGACTCCGGTGAAAAACTGTTTTTT
CDR3: CSVDSGEKLFF
size: .
length: 11
V: TRBV29-1
D: .
J: TRBJ1-4

DNA: TGTGCCAGTAGTATAGGCCACCGGAATGAGCAGTTCTTC
CDR3: CASSIGHRNEQFF
size: .
length: 13
V: TRBV19
D: .
J: TRBJ2-1

DNA: TGTGCCAGCAGCGTCGGGACAGGGAAGAACCCTAACTATGGCTACACCTTC
CDR3: CASSVGTGKNPNYGYTF
size: .
length: 17
V: TRBV9
D: TRBD1
J: TRBJ1-2

DNA: TGTGCCAGTAGTATAACGGACAGGAACACCGGGGAGCTGTTTTTT
CDR3: CASSITDRNTGELFF
size: .
length: 15
V: TRBV19
D: .
J: TRBJ2-2

DNA: TGTGCCAGCAGCCCTAGTGGGGGGGGTGGCAATGAGCAGTTCTTC
CDR3: CASSPSGGGGNEQFF
size: .
length: 15
V: TRBV9
D: TRBD2
J: TRBJ2-1

DNA: TGTGCCAGTAAGTCAGGGGGCACAGATACGCAGTATTTT
CDR3: CASKSGGTDTQYF
size: .
length: 13
V: TRBV19
D: .
J: TRBJ2-3

DNA: TGTGCCAGCAGTGCCTCAGGGGCTGGCTACACCTTC
CDR3: CASSASGAGYTF
size: .
length: 12
V: TRBV25-1
D: .
J: TRBJ1-2

DNA: TGCGCCAGCAGCTTGGCGTCTAAACAGGGTCCCCTCTCCTACGAGCAGTACTTC
CDR3: CASSLASKQGPLSYEQYF
size: .
length: 18
V: TRBV5-1
D: .
J: TRBJ2-7

DNA: TGTGCCAGCAGCGAAGACAGGACCCGACTAAATGTCTACACCTTC
CDR3: CASSEDRTRLNVYTF
size: .
length: 15
V: TRBV9
D: .
J: TRBJ1-2

DNA: TGTGCCAGCAGCCTGCCTAGCGGGGGTGTCACAGATACGCAGTATTTT
CDR3: CASSLPSGGVTDTQYF
size: .
length: 16
V: TRBV7-3
D: TRBD2
J: TRBJ2-3

DNA: TGCGCCAGCAGAACACCCTCCTACGAGCAGTACTTC
CDR3: CASRTPSYEQYF
size: few
length: 12
V: TRBV10-2
D: .
J: TRBJ2-7

DNA: TGTGCTAGTGGGCTGCTGGAGGGCACCGGGGAGCTGTTTTTT
CDR3: CASGLLEGTGELFF
size: .
length: 14
V: TRBV12-5
D: .
J: TRBJ2-2

DNA: TGTGCCAGCAGCTTAGACGGCAGGGGTTATCAGCCCCAGCATTTT
CDR3: CASSLDGRGYQPQHF
size: once
length: 15
V: TRBV7-8
D: .
J: TRBJ1-5

DNA: TGTGCCAGCAGCTTACAGGGCTCACCCCTCCACTTT
CDR3: CASSLQGSPLHF
size: .
length: 12
V: TRBV11-2
D: .
J: TRBJ1-6

DNA: TGCGCCAGCAGCCAAGGGACAGGGACTAATGAAAAACTGTTTTTT
CDR3: CASSQGTGTNEKLFF
size: .
length: 15
V: TRBV4-1
D: TRBD1
J: TRBJ1-4

DNA: TGTGCCAGCAGTTCCGGAGATACGCAGTATTTT
CDR3: CASSSGDTQYF
size: .
length: 11
V: TRBV5-6
D: .
J: TRBJ2-3

DNA: TGTGCCAGCAGCTCCCCGGGACAGGCAGCTTTCTTT
CDR3: CASSSPGQAAFF
size: .
length: 12
V: TRBV7-6
D: TRBD1
J: TRBJ1-1

DNA: TGTGCCAGCAGTTGGCAGGGCGTGGATGGCTACACCTTC
CDR3: CASSWQGVDGYTF
size: .
length: 13
V: TRBV2
D: .
J: TRBJ1-2

DNA: TGTGCCAGCAGCTTTCCTTTTAGCCGGGAGGTCACAGATACGCAGTATTTT
CDR3: CASSFPFSREVTDTQYF
size: .
length: 17
V: TRBV5-4
D: TRBD2
J: TRBJ2-3

DNA: TGTGCCAGCAGCGTCGACAGGGGGTGGGGAGAGACCCAGTACTTC
CDR3: CASSVDRGWGETQYF
size: .
length: 15
V: TRBV9
D: TRBD1
J: TRBJ2-5

DNA: TGTGCCAGCAGCTTAGCCGAGACAGTCTCTGGAAACACCATATATTTT
CDR3: CASSLAETVSGNTIYF
size: .
length: 16
V: TRBV7-8
D: .
J: TRBJ1-3

DNA: TGTGCCAGCAGCTTGTACAGCGGGGGGGCGGGCACCGGGGAGCTGTTTTTT
CDR3: CASSLYSGGAGTGELFF
size: .
length: 17
V: TRBV5-4
D: TRBD2
J: TRBJ2-2

DNA: TGTGCCACCAGCAGGCGAACAGGGAACACTGAAGCTTTCTTT
CDR3: CATSRRTGNTEAFF
size: .
length: 14
V: TRBV15
D: .
J: TRBJ1-1